One and the same sample provided the 25 T cell receptor beta chains below, sequenced in a study of human T cells and chemical hapten exposure (dated by TCRdb to about 2021). In light of the paper, this sample's time point label describes: patch test 2, 6 weeks after DPC sensitization. This specimen's treatment or condition label, interpreted: therapeutic diphenylcyclopropenone sensitization with weekly scalp DPC. Total RNA was isolated from unfractionated whole blood collected in Tempus Blood RNA tubes. Preparation of the library involved RACE. Sequencing took place on a NextSeq 500. Using fastp trimming at Q25 and MiXCR clonotype assembly, TCRdb reanalyzed the public sequencing data and kept in-frame beta chains. Identical CDR3 protein sequences are pooled into one entry, listed with their most common genes and DNA. The sample includes roughly 43,000 distinct CDR3 sequences, with approximately 9.7% observed a single time. The leading ten clones occupy roughly 13% of the sample.

The source material was whole blood, sampled in connection with sensitization to the hapten diphenylcyclopropenone (DPC). These receptor sequences come from a woman in her 30s with alopecia areata. Some clones in this sample may be carry-over from other donors' samples.

Only a few counts were recorded for this clonotype. The chain couples TRBV6-2 or TRBV6-3 to TRBJ1-1; D unresolved. In germline, CDR1 is MNHEY, CDR2 SVGEGT. This CDR3 has 13 amino acids. Trimming took 8 bases from V and 6 from J, leaving 16 bases between them. The CDR3 DNA sequence: TGTGCCAGCCGGCGGACTGGGGAGTCTGAAGCTTTCTTT. It is translated as CASRRTGESEAFF.

V is TRBV29-1 and J is TRBJ2-2; D is possibly TRBD2 (5 bases). V lost 1 base and J 7 bases, leaving 16 bases between the germline ends. The CDR3 runs to 15 residues. The V gene's germline CDR1 is SQVTM and CDR2 ANQGSEA. The DNA for the CDR3 is TGCAGCGTTGAAGTAGTGGGGAGAGGGAGCGGGGAGCTGTTTTTT. It specifies CSVEVVGRGSGELFF.

There are many counts of this clonotype. The J gene is TRBJ1-1, the V gene TRBV20-1; tentative D call: TRBD1 (6 bases). V lost 6 bases and J lost 11, with 13 bases in between. The CDR3 totals 10 residues. Germline lookup yields CDR1 DFQATT and CDR2 SNEGSKA (reference sequence). CDR3 residues: CSASRGAAFF. As DNA, the CDR3 is TGCAGTGCGAGCAGGGGCGCCGCTTTCTTT.

This clonotype came up many times. The chain combines TRBV29-1 with TRBJ1-2, with a tentative D call TRBD1 (5 bases). Trimming removed 6 bases from V and 4 bases from J, with 15 bases in between. Looked up from germline, CDR1 is SQVTM and CDR2 is ANQGSEA. The CDR3 is made up of 13 amino acids. The CDR3 spells CSVMGRSVYGYTF. The CDR3 DNA sequence: TGCAGCGTGATGGGACGGAGCGTCTATGGCTACACCTTC. The variable domain in full, with the rest retrieved from reference TRBV29-1 and TRBJ1-2, is SAVISQKPSRDICQRGTSLTIQCQVDSQVTMMFWYRQQPGQSLTLIATANQGSEATYESGFVIDKFPISRPNLTFSTLTVSNMSPEDSSIYLCSVMGRSVYGYTFGSGTRLTVV.

Ten or more counts support this clonotype. The chain recombines TRBV19 with TRBJ1-4; 10 nucleotides match TRBD1. The trim removed 5 bases at V and 0 bases at J, leaving 12 bases unmatched. Per germline, CDR1 LNHDA and CDR2 SQIVND (reference sequence). CDR3 size: 19 residues. CDR3 nucleotide sequence: TGTGCCAGTAGTTCGCTTCGGGACAGGGGTCGTGCAACTAATGAAAAACTGTTTTTT. Protein sequence: CASSSLRDRGRATNEKLFF.

CDR3 loop: CSALLGQGVETQYF. CDR3 DNA: TGCAGTGCTCTCCTCGGACAGGGAGTAGAGACCCAGTACTTC. This chain uses TRBV20-1 with TRBJ2-5; TRBD1 agrees at 8 bases. The V gene end was trimmed by 5 bases and the J gene end by 4 bases; junction bases not matched to a gene: 9. Germline assignment: CDR1 DFQATT and CDR2 SNEGSKA (reference sequence). CDR3 length: 14 amino acids.

This clonotype has at least ten counts. CDR3: CSATSFRQSKETQYF. Here the CDR3 DNA reads TGCAGTGCTACCAGTTTCCGACAGTCGAAAGAGACCCAGTACTTC. The rearrangement uses TRBV20-1 and TRBJ2-5; D is perhaps TRBD1 (5 bases). This CDR3 region has 15 residues. The germline CDR1 and CDR2 sequences are DFQATT and SNEGSKA (reference sequence). Trimming took 4 bases from V and 3 from J, leaving 18 bases between them.

The chain couples TRBV2 to TRBJ1-4; unclear D gene. Germline-derived CDR1 and CDR2 are SNHLY and FYNNEI. The CDR3 extends over 14 amino acids. Between the trimmed V and J ends, which lost 0 bases and 6 bases, there was a span of 8 bases. The DNA for the CDR3 is TGTGCCAGCAGTGAAGCTGTGGGTTATGAAAAACTGTTTTTT. Amino acids: CASSEAVGYEKLFF.

This clonotype has a count of ten or more. Here the CDR3 reads CSVEDHGSPPEAFF. The CDR3 DNA follows: TGCAGCGTTGAAGATCATGGAAGTCCCCCTGAAGCTTTCTTT. The rearrangement joins TRBV29-1 to TRBJ1-1; D is unresolved. The CDR3 consists of 14 residues. With 0 bases removed from V and 6 bases from J, the gap between germline ends came to 14 bases. Germline loops: CDR1 SQVTM, CDR2 ANQGSEA.

This clonotype appeared many times. V gene TRBV6-1 combines with J gene TRBJ2-1; tentatively, D is TRBD1 (5 bases). Germline loops: CDR1 MNHNS, CDR2 SASEGT. The V end was cut by 0 bases, the J end by 9 bases, with 9 bases between. The CDR3 consists of 13 residues. Here the CDR3 reads CASSEARQTEQFF. CDR3 nucleotides: TGTGCCAGCAGTGAAGCGCGACAGACTGAGCAGTTCTTC.

There are many counts of this clonotype. The genes are TRBV6-1 and TRBJ2-2; D is ambiguous. CDR1 and CDR2 from the germline V gene are MNHNS and SASEGT. The CDR3 spans 16 residues. Trimming took 6 bases from V and 3 from J, leaving 17 bases between them. The CDR3 sequence is CASRNSGQTDTGELFF. As DNA, the CDR3 is TGTGCCAGCAGGAACTCGGGCCAAACGGACACCGGGGAGCTGTTTTTT.

The sample holds a few counts of this clonotype. CDR3 DNA: TGTGCCAGCAGCTTACGACAGGGGGCCGAGACCCAGTACTTC. This gives the protein CASSLRQGAETQYF. The chain combines TRBV5-4 with TRBJ2-5; 10 bases agree with TRBD1. Germline V lookup: CDR1 SGHNT, CDR2 YYREEE (reference sequence). J lost 5 bases, V lost 2 bases, and 3 bases had no gene match. This CDR3 has 14 amino acids. The full variable domain, its missing parts supplied by reference TRBV5-4 and TRBJ2-5, is ETGVTQSPTHLIKTRGQQVTLRCSSQSGHNTVSWYQQALGQGPQFIFQYYREEENGRGNFPPRFSGLQFPNYSSELNVNALELDDSALYLCASSLRQGAETQYFGPGTRLLVL.

This clonotype was recorded many times. This rearrangement joins TRBV10-2 to TRBJ2-3; unclear D gene. Trimming took 1 base from V and 6 from J, leaving 8 bases between them. CDR1 is WSHSY, CDR2 SAAADI, per germline. The CDR3 contains 13 residues. The CDR3 nucleotides are TGCGCCAGCAGTGAGTTCCCCCGGGATACGCAGTATTTT. Its protein is CASSEFPRDTQYF.

This clonotype was observed a handful of times. The chain links TRBV6-5 to TRBJ2-5; D may match TRBD1 or TRBD2 (5 bases each). Between the trimmed V and J ends, which lost 0 bases and 2 bases, there was a span of 13 bases. This CDR3 region has 16 residues. Germline V gene lookup returns CDR1 MNHEY and CDR2 SVGAGI. CDR3 DNA sequence: TGTGCCAGCAGTTACTCAAGGGGACCTAGACAAGAGACCCAGTACTTC. Its translation is CASSYSRGPRQETQYF.

This clonotype was found many times. The V and J genes are TRBV20-1 and TRBJ1-1; 7 nucleotides agree with TRBD1. Germline lookup yields CDR1 DFQATT and CDR2 SNEGSKA (reference sequence). V lost 3 bases to trimming and J lost 5 bases; unmatched junction nucleotides: 9. This CDR3 region has 14 residues. The CDR3 region is CSASLQGGSTEAFF. CDR3 bases: TGCAGTGCTAGTCTTCAGGGGGGATCGACTGAAGCTTTCTTT.

J is TRBJ2-7 and V is TRBV11-1, with 7 bases matching TRBD1. This CDR3 region has 15 residues. From germline, CDR1 is SGHAT and CDR2 FQDESV (reference sequence). V gave up 1 base and J gave up 5 bases; unmatched junction bases: 8. The CDR3 loop reads CASSLEGAGLDEQYF. CDR3 coding DNA: TGTGCCAGCAGCTTAGAGGGGGCAGGGCTTGACGAGCAGTACTTC.

This clonotype occurred many times. The J gene is TRBJ1-5, the V gene TRBV2; D is ambiguous. CDR1 and CDR2 from the germline V gene are SNHLY and FYNNEI. The CDR3 has 14 residues. V dropped 8 bases and J dropped 2 bases, with 13 bases sitting between them. CDR3 residues: CASCVRRGNQPQHF. The CDR3 nucleotides are TGTGCCAGCTGTGTCCGGCGGGGCAATCAGCCCCAGCATTTT. Full variable domain (outside the CDR3, taken from reference TRBV2 and TRBJ1-5): EPEVTQTPSHQVTQMGQEVILRCVPISNHLYFYWYRQILGQKVEFLVSFYNNEISEKSEIFDDQFSVERPDGSNFTLKIRSTKLEDSAMYFCASCVRRGNQPQHFGDGTRLSIL.

V and J are TRBV7-2 and TRBJ1-6; TRBD1 aligns across 9 bases. CDR3 length: 16 residues. Trimming took 1 base from V and 12 from J; bases not matched to a gene: 10. Looked up from germline, CDR1 is SGHTA and CDR2 is FQGNSA. The CDR3 protein is CASSLVPGTGLEPLHF. The CDR3 DNA follows: TGTGCCAGCAGCTTAGTCCCTGGGACAGGGTTAGAACCCCTCCACTTT.

This clonotype was detected a few times. V usage is TRBV6-2 or TRBV6-3 and J usage is TRBJ2-1; 9 bases are a match to TRBD2. Trimming removed 2 bases from V and 6 bases from J; junction bases left unmatched: 2. The CDR3 length is 14 residues. Per the germline V gene, CDR1 is MNHEY and CDR2 is SVGEGT. In DNA form, the CDR3 reads TGTGCCAGCAGTTACGAGCGGGGGGTCAATGAGCAGTTCTTC. Residues: CASSYERGVNEQFF.

This clonotype occurred a few times. This chain uses TRBV3-1 with TRBJ2-7, with 10 bases that match TRBD2. CDR1 and CDR2 (germline): LGHDT, YNNKEL (reference sequence). V lost 3 bases, J lost 3 bases, and 5 bases stayed unmatched. This CDR3 region has 15 residues. CDR3 protein: CASSQSGGAVYEQYF. As DNA, the CDR3 is TGTGCCAGCAGCCAGAGCGGGGGGGCCGTCTACGAGCAGTACTTC.

V usage is TRBV10-2 and J usage is TRBJ2-7, with 7 nucleotides matching TRBD2. Germline trimming cut 3 bases from V and 5 bases from J; bases unmatched to any gene: 10. CDR1 is WSHSY and CDR2 is SAAADI in the germline V gene. This CDR3 has 15 residues. The CDR3: CASSDIGGTIHEQYF. The DNA for the CDR3 is TGCGCCAGCAGTGATATCGGGGGGACTATCCACGAGCAGTACTTC.

This clonotype was detected a few times. The rearrangement joins TRBV28 to TRBJ2-7; D not certain. The CDR3 spans 11 residues. V was trimmed by 10 bases and J by 4 bases, leaving 11 bases between them. Germline V gene data show CDR1 as MDHEN and CDR2 as SYDVKM. The CDR3 protein is CATSLVYEQYF. The CDR3 DNA follows: TGTGCCACCTCTCTGGTATACGAGCAGTACTTC. The variable domain in full, completed from reference TRBV28 and TRBJ2-7, reads DVKVTQSSRYLVKRTGEKVFLECVQDMDHENMFWYRQDPGLGLRLIYFSYDVKMKEKGDIPEGYSVSREKKERFSLILESASTNQTSMYLCATSLVYEQYFGPGTRLTVT.

This clonotype has only a few counts. The CDR3 coding sequence is TGCGCCAGCAGTGGGTTTCCCAACAATGAGCAGTTCTTC. This codes for CASSGFPNNEQFF. The chain couples TRBV5-1 to TRBJ2-1, with D hard to call. The CDR3 is made up of 13 amino acids. V was shortened by 5 bases and J by 5 bases, with 11 bases between the two germline ends. Germline CDR1 SGHRS, CDR2 YFSETQ. Looking up the rest from reference TRBV5-1 and TRBJ2-1 gives the full variable domain: KAGVTQTPRYLIKTRGQQVTLSCSPISGHRSVSWYQQTPGQGLQFLFEYFSETQRNKGNFPGRFSGRQFSNSRSEMNVSTLELGDSALYLCASSGFPNNEQFFGPGTRLTVL.

The V call is TRBV3-1, the J call TRBJ2-1, with D perhaps TRBD2 (5 bases). The CDR3 has 12 amino acids. V was shortened by 1 base and J by 7 bases, with 5 bases between the two germline ends. Germline-derived CDR1 and CDR2 are LGHDT and YNNKEL (reference sequence). CDR3 amino acids: CASSQAGNEQFF. In nucleotides, the CDR3 is TGTGCCAGCAGCCAAGCGGGGAATGAGCAGTTCTTC.

This clonotype was counted many times. The CDR3 DNA follows: TGTGCCAGCCGTGGGGGGGCGGGCAATGAGCAGTTCTTC. Translating gives CASRGGAGNEQFF. This chain uses TRBV12-3 or TRBV12-4 with TRBJ2-1, with D possibly matching TRBD2 (7 bases). The ends were cut back, 8 bases at V and 6 bases at J, with 14 bases in the middle. The CDR3 length is 13 residues.